This T cell receptor beta chain was documented in a study of CD8+ T cells in alopecia areata. At the level of the study: Treated individuals took tofacitinib by mouth, 5 to 10 mg twice daily. Tofacitinib dosing lasted 6 to 18 months, which was then followed by 6 months off drug.

The V end was cut by 1 base, the J end by 9 bases, with 7 bases between. This CDR3 spans 13 amino acids. CDR1 SGHTA and CDR2 FQGNSA come from the germline V gene. Lesional scalp tissue (obtained by punch biopsy) and peripheral blood were collected from alopecia areata patients. CD4+ and CD8+ T cells were sorted from PBMCs stained for CD3, CD4 and CD8. In its sample, this clone was seen once. Extracted from the samples, RNA was reverse transcribed into cDNA to serve as the sequencing template. TCRdb keeps only in-frame clones here, not all; method: immunoSEQ multiplex PCR. The data hold some 170,000 clones, with roughly 65% observed a single time.

This sequence joins TRBV7-2 and TRBJ1-6; D is ambiguous. The input for sequencing was CD4+ T cells sorted from blood, taken at week 0. The receptor was isolated from a human donor with alopecia areata. The CDR3: CASSLGGPSPLHF. CDR3 nucleotide sequence: TGTGCCAGCAGCTTAGGCGGCCCTTCACCCCTCCACTTT.